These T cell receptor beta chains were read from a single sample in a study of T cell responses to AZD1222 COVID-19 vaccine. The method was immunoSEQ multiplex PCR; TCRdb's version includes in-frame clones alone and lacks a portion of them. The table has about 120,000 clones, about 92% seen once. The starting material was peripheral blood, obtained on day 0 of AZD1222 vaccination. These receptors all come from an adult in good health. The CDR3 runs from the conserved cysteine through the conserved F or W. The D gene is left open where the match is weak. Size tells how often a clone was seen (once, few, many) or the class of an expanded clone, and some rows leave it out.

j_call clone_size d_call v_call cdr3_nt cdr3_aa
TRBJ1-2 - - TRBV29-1 TGCAGCGTTAAAAGGCTCCTGAGTGGTGGCTACACCTTC CSVKRLLSGGYTF
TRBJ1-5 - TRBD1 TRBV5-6 TGTGCCAGCAGCCCTGGGACAGACCAGCCCCAGCATTTT CASSPGTDQPQHF
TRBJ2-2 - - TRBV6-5 TGTGCCAGCAGGCCCACAGGGGAGGCCGGGGAGCTGTTTTTT CASRPTGEAGELFF
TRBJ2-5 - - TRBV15 TGTGCCACCAGCAGGGGGCAAGAGACCCAGTACTTC CATSRGQETQYF
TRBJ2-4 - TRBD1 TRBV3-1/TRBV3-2 TGTGCCAGCAGCGAGGTAGGGGGCTTCCAAAACATTCAGTACTTC CASSEVGGFQNIQYF
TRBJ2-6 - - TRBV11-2 TGTGCCAGCAGCTTAATGGCGGGCGGCACTTCTGGGGCCAACGTCCTGACTTTC CASSLMAGGTSGANVLTF
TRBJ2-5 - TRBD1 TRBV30 TGTGCCTTCGGACAGGCGAAGACCCAGTACTTC CAFGQAKTQYF
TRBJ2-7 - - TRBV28 TGTGCCAGCATTAGTGGCGTAAGGCGAGCGAGGGAGCAGTACTTC CASISGVRRAREQYF
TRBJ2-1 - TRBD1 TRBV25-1 TGTGCCAGCAGTGAACATGAGACAGGGTCCGATGAGCAGTTCTTC CASSEHETGSDEQFF
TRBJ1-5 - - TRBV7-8 TGTGCCAGCAGCTTAGAGGGGCGCTTCAATCAGCCCCAGCATTTT CASSLEGRFNQPQHF
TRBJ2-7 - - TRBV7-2 TGTGCCAGCAGCTTAGGTGGTGTCAGCTCGAGCTCCTACGAGCAGTACTTC CASSLGGVSSSSYEQYF
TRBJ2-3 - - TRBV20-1 TGCAGTGCGAGACTGCCGGATACGCAGTATTTT CSARLPDTQYF
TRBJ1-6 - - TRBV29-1 TGCAGCGTTGGAACAGGGCCCAACTCACCCCTCCACTTT CSVGTGPNSPLHF
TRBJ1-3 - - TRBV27 TGTGCCAGCGGCTTGTCGGTCTCTGGAAATACCATATATTTT CASGLSVSGNTIYF
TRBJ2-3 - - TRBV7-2 TGTGCCAGCAGCTTAGAGGTCAGGGGGGGCACAGATACGCAGTATTTT CASSLEVRGGTDTQYF
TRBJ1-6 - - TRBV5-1 TGCGCCAGCAGCTTGGGCTCCTCACAGTCCCTAGGGTCACCCCTCCACTTT CASSLGSSQSLGSPLHF
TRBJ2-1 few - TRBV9 TGTGCCAGCAGCGTAGGGGTAGTGGGTAATGAGCAGTTCTTC CASSVGVVGNEQFF
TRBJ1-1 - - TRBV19 TGTGCCAGTAGTACTTCAGATGACAGCACTGAAGCTTTCTTT CASSTSDDSTEAFF
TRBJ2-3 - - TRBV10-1 TGCGCCAGCAGTGGTAACAGGTGGAACACAGATACGCAGTATTTT CASSGNRWNTDTQYF
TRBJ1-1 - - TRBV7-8 TGTGCCAGCATGCTAAGCCGAGGTCCCACTGAAGCTTTCTTT CASMLSRGPTEAFF
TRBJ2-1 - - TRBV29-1 TGCAGCCTCTCAAGGGGTGGGCCGTACAATGAGCAGTTCTTC CSLSRGGPYNEQFF
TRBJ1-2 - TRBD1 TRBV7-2 TGTGCCAGCAGCTTCGCAGGGGGCGAGTATGGCTACACCTTC CASSFAGGEYGYTF
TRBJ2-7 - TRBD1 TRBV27 TGTGCCAGCAGTACCGGGACAGATTACGAGCAGTACTTC CASSTGTDYEQYF
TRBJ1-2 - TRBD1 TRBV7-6 TGTGCCAGCAGCTTAGCGGGGACAGGGTTTACTAACTATGGCTACACCTTC CASSLAGTGFTNYGYTF
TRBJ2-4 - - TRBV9 TGTGCCAGCAGCGTAGGGGCGGAGCGGTCGGCCAAAAACATTCAGTACTTC CASSVGAERSAKNIQYF
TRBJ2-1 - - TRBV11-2 TGTGCCAGCAGCTTAGAAGGCGGGACTGAGCAGTTCTTC CASSLEGGTEQFF
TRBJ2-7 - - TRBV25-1 TGTGCCAGCAGCTACGACAGGACTTACGAGCAGTACTTC CASSYDRTYEQYF
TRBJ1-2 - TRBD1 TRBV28 TGTGCCAGCAGTTTAGACGGACAGGGTAGGTGGTATGGCTACACCTTC CASSLDGQGRWYGYTF
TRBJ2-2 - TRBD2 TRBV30 TGTGCCTGTCCTACTCGGGAGGGCCCTCCCGGGGAGCTGTTTTTT CACPTREGPPGELFF
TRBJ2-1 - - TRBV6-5 TGTGCCAGCAAACAGGACGACAGGTACAATGAGCAGTTCTTC CASKQDDRYNEQFF
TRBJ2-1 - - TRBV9 TGTGCCAGCAGCGTAGGTAGGTACAATGAGCAGTTCTTC CASSVGRYNEQFF
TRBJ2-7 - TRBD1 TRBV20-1 TGCAGTGCTAGTGGACAGGGATCCTACGAGCAGTACTTC CSASGQGSYEQYF
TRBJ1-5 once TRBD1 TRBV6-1 TGTGCCAGCAGTGAAGTTTTTACTAAGGTCGGGACAGGGGTAGCACAGCCCCAGCATTTT CASSEVFTKVGTGVAQPQHF
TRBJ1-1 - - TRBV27 TGTGCCAGCAGTTTGCGGGGGAACACTGAAGCTTTCTTT CASSLRGNTEAFF
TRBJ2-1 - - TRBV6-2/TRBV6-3 TGTGCCAGCAGTGGCCCGGACCTCGACCCGTTCTTC CASSGPDLDPFF
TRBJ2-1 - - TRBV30 TGTGCCTGGAGTGGAAGGGAGCAGTTCTTC CAWSGREQFF
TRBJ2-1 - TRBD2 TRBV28 TGTGCCAGCCTCATGGGGGGGACTAGCGGGAGTGGAGAGCAGTTCTTC CASLMGGTSGSGEQFF
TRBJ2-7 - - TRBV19 TGTGCGTCCGGGAAGAGCTCCTACGAGCAGTACTTC CASGKSSYEQYF
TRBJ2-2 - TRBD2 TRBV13 TGTGCCACCCCGGGGACTAGCGTCACCGGGGAGCTGTTTTTT CATPGTSVTGELFF
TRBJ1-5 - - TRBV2 TGTGCCAGCAGCAGCAGCTTCAATCAGCCCCAGCATTTT CASSSSFNQPQHF
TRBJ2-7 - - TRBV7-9 TGTGCCAGCGCCGCGGCCTCCTACGAGCAGTACTTC CASAAASYEQYF